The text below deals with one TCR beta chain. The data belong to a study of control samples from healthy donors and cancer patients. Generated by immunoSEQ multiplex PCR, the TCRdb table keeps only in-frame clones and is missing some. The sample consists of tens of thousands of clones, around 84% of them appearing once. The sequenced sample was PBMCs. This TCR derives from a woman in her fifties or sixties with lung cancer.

The CDR3 nucleotides read TGTGCCAGCAGCCGGGGAACCGGGGAGCTGTTTTTT. Translating gives CASSRGTGELFF. The chain joins TRBV3-1 (or the pseudogene TRBV3-2) to TRBJ2-2; the D is unclear. Trimming took 4 bases from V and 5 from J, leaving 5 bases between them. The CDR3 covers 12 residues. The germline V gene has CDR1 LGHDT and CDR2 YNNKEL (reference sequence).